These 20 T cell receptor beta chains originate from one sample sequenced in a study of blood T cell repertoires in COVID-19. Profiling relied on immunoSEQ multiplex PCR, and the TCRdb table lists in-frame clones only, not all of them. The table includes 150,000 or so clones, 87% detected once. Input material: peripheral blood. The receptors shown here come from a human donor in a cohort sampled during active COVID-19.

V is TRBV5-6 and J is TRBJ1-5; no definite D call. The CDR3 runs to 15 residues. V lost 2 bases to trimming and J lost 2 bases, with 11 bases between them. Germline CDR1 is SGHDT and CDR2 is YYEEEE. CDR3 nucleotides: TGTGCCAGCAGCTTCTTCAGATCCGGCAATCAGCCCCAGCATTTT. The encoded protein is CASSFFRSGNQPQHF.

This CDR3 is CASSFKQGYGYTF. CDR3 bases: TGTGCCAGCAGCTTCAAACAGGGCTATGGCTACACCTTC. The chain combines TRBV11-2 with TRBJ1-2; D may be TRBD1 (6 bases). Trimming took 3 bases from V and 4 from J, leaving 9 bases between them. The CDR3 sequence is 13 residues long. Germline values: CDR1 SGHAT, CDR2 FQNNGV.

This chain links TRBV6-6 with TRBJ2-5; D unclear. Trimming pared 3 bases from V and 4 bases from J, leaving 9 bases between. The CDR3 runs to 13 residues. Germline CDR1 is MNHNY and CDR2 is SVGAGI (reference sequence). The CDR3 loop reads CASSYTGVETQYF. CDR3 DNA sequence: TGTGCCAGCAGTTATACCGGAGTAGAGACCCAGTACTTC.

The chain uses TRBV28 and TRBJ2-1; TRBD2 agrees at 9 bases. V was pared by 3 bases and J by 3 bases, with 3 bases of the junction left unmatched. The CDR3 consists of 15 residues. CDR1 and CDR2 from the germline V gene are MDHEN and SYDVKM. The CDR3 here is CASSFGSGGYNEQFF. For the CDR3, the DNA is TGTGCCAGCAGTTTTGGTAGCGGGGGCTACAATGAGCAGTTCTTC.

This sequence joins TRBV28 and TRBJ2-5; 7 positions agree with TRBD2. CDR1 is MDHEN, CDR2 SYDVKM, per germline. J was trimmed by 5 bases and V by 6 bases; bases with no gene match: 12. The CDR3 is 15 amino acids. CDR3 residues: CASSPSGDAGETQYF. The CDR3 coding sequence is TGTGCCAGCAGCCCCAGCGGGGACGCCGGGGAGACCCAGTACTTC.

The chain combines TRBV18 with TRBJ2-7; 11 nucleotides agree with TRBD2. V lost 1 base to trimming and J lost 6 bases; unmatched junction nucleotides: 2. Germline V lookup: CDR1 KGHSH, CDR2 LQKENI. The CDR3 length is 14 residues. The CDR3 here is CASSPLGTSGEQYF. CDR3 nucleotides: TGTGCCAGCTCACCACTAGGGACTAGCGGCGAGCAGTACTTC.

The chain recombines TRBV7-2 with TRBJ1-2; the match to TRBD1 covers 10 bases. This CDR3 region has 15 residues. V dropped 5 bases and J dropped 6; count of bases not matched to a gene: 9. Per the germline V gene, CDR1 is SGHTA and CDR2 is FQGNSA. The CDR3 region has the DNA TGTGCCAGCAGCGGTAGACAGGGGGCGCTTGATGGCTACACCTTC. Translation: CASSGRQGALDGYTF.

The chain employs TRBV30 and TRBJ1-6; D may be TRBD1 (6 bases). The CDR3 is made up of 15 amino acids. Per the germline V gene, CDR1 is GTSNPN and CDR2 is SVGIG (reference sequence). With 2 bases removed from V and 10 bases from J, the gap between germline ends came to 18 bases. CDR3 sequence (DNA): TGTGCCTGGAGTCGTAACAGGGCCCTTGGATCACCCCTCCACTTT. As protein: CAWSRNRALGSPLHF.

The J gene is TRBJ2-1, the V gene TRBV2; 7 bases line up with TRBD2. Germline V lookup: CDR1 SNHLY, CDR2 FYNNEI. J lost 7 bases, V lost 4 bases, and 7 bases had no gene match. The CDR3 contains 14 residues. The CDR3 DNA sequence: TGTGCCAGCAGTGGGACTAGGGTGGGGAATGAGCAGTTCTTC. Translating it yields CASSGTRVGNEQFF.

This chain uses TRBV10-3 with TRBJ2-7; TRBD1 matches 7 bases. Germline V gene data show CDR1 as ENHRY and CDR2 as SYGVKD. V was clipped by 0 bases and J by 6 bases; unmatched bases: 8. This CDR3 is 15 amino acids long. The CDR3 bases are TGTGCCATCAGTGAGTCAGCAGGGGGAAATGGCGAGCAGTACTTC. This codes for CAISESAGGNGEQYF.

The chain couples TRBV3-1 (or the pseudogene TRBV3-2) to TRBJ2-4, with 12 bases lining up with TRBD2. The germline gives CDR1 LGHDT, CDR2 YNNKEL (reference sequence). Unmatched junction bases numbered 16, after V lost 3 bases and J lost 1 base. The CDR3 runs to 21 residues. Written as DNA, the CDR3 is TGTGCCAGCAGCCACCCCGCCTCGACTAGCGGGAGTTTCTGGGCCAAAAACATTCAGTACTTC. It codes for CASSHPASTSGSFWAKNIQYF.

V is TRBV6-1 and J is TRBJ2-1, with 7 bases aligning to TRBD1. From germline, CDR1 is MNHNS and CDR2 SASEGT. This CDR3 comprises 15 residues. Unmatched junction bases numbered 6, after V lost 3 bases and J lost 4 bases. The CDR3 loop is CASSDQGQLYNEQFF. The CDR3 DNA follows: TGTGCCAGCAGTGATCAGGGACAGCTATACAATGAGCAGTTCTTC.

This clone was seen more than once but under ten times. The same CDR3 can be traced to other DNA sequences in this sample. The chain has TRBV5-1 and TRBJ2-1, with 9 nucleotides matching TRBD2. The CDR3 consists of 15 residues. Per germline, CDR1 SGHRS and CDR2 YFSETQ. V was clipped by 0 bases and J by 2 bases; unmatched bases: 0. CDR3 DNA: TGCGCCAGCAGCTTGGGACTAGCGGCCTACAATGAGCAGTTCTTC. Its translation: CASSLGLAAYNEQFF.

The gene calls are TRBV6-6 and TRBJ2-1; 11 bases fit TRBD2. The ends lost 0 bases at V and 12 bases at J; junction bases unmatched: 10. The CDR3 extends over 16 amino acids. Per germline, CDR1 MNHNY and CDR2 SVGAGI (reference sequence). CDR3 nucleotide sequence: TGTGCCAGCAGTTACTCAACTAGCGGGGGCCCCTCGTGGCAGTTCTTC. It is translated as CASSYSTSGGPSWQFF.

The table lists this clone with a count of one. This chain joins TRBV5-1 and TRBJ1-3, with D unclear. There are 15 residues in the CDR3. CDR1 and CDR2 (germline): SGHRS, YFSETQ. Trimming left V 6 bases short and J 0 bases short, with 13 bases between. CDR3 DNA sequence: TGCGCCAGCACCGAGTCCTTTAGCTCTGGAAACACCATATATTTT. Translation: CASTESFSSGNTIYF.

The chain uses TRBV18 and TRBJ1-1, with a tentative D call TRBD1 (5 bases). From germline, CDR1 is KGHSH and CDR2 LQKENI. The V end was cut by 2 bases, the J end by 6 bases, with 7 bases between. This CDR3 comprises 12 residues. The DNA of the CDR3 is TGTGCCAGCTCACCATGGGGGGCTGAAGCTTTCTTT. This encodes CASSPWGAEAFF.

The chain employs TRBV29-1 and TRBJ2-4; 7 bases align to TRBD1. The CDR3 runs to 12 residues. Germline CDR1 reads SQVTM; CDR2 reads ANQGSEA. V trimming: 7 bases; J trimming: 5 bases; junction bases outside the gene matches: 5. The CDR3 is CSGGQVENIQYF. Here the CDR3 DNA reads TGCAGCGGTGGACAGGTGGAAAACATTCAGTACTTC.

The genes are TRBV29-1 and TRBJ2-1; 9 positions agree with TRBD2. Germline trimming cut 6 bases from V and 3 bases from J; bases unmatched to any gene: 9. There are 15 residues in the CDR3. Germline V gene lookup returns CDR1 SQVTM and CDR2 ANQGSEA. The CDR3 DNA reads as TGCAGCGTAACCCAACTAGCGGGCCGCTACAATGAGCAGTTCTTC. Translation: CSVTQLAGRYNEQFF.

The CDR3 loop reads CASSQDRGYGYTF. DNA for the CDR3: TGTGCCAGCAGCCAAGACAGGGGGTATGGCTACACCTTC. This chain connects TRBV3-1 (or the pseudogene TRBV3-2) to TRBJ1-2; 7 bases align to TRBD1. Germline lookup yields CDR1 LGHDT and CDR2 YNNKEL (reference sequence). CDR3 length: 13 amino acids. Trimming removed 0 bases from V and 5 bases from J; junction bases left unmatched: 0.

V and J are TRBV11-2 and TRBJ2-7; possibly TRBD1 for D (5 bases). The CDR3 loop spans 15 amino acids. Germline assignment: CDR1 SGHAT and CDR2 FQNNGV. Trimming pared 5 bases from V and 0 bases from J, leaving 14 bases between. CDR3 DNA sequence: TGTGCCAGCAGCCCCGGTCCAGGGTTCTCCTACGAGCAGTACTTC. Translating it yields CASSPGPGFSYEQYF.